The 26 T cell receptor beta chains in this list originate from one sample, sequenced in a study of blood T cell repertoires in COVID-19. Sequencing used immunoSEQ multiplex PCR; TCRdb keeps in-frame clones, though not all of them. The table has roughly 300,000 clones, 75% to 95% seen once. Sequences were obtained from peripheral blood. The receptors here all came from a woman younger than 45 with COVID-19, enrolled during active disease.

The chain has TRBV9 and TRBJ2-3, with 11 bases identical to TRBD2. Per the germline V gene, CDR1 is SGDLS and CDR2 is YYNGEE. The CDR3 totals 16 residues. J was trimmed by 1 base and V by 5 bases; bases with no gene match: 6. The CDR3 reads CASSATSGSGTDTQYF. DNA for the CDR3: TGTGCCAGCAGTGCAACTAGCGGGAGTGGCACAGATACGCAGTATTTT.

This sequence joins TRBV30 and TRBJ2-7, with a tentative D call TRBD2 (6 bases). From germline, CDR1 is GTSNPN and CDR2 SVGIG (reference sequence). The CDR3 has 13 residues. V lost 4 bases to trimming and J lost 0 bases, with 10 bases between them. CDR3 amino acids: CAWNLASSYEQYF. CDR3 nucleotide sequence: TGTGCCTGGAACCTAGCGAGCTCCTACGAGCAGTACTTC.

The chain carries TRBV28 and TRBJ1-1; TRBD1 aligns across 7 bases. V lost 6 bases, J lost 0 bases, and 4 bases stayed unmatched. Germline V gene data show CDR1 as MDHEN and CDR2 as SYDVKM. This CDR3 contains 14 residues. CDR3 protein: CASSPGQVNTEAFF. CDR3 nucleotides: TGTGCCAGCAGCCCAGGACAGGTGAACACTGAAGCTTTCTTT.

This clone occurred once. The chain employs TRBV30 and TRBJ2-2; D might be TRBD2 (6 bases). This CDR3 region has 15 residues. CDR1 GTSNPN and CDR2 SVGIG come from the germline V gene (reference sequence). The V and J ends lost 1 base and 6 bases respectively, with 15 bases between them. CDR3 amino acids: CAWSDRTIVSGELFF. As DNA, the CDR3 is TGTGCCTGGAGTGACCGGACTATTGTTTCCGGGGAGCTGTTTTTT.

The V gene is TRBV19, the J gene TRBJ2-3, with 8 bases matching TRBD2. The CDR3 runs to 16 residues. Germline-derived CDR1 and CDR2 are LNHDA and SQIVND (reference sequence). The trim removed 5 bases at V and 2 bases at J, leaving 9 bases unmatched. This chain's CDR3 is CASSPMFSGITDTQYF. DNA of the CDR3: TGTGCCAGTAGTCCAATGTTTAGCGGGATCACAGATACGCAGTATTTT.

Only one count was recorded for this clone. The J gene is TRBJ2-2, the V gene TRBV19; a possible D gene is TRBD1 (5 bases). The germline V gene encodes CDR1 LNHDA and CDR2 SQIVND (reference sequence). Trimming pared 3 bases from V and 1 base from J, leaving 6 bases between. This CDR3 contains 14 residues. The CDR3 is CASSIRGNTGELFF. As DNA, the CDR3 is TGTGCCAGTAGTATTAGGGGGAACACCGGGGAGCTGTTTTTT. Full variable domain (missing parts from reference TRBV19 and TRBJ2-2): DGGITQSPKYLFRKEGQNVTLSCEQNLNHDAMYWYRQDPGQGLRLIYYSQIVNDFQKGDIAEGYSVSREKKESFPLTVTSAQKNPTAFYLCASSIRGNTGELFFGEGSRLTVL.

The chain combines TRBV2 with TRBJ1-4, with D unclear. Per germline, CDR1 SNHLY and CDR2 FYNNEI. The CDR3 sequence is 13 residues long. Trimming stripped 4 bases from V and 4 bases from J, with 7 bases between. CDR3 bases: TGTGCCAGCAGTGGAGAATATAATGAAAAACTGTTTTTT. It encodes CASSGEYNEKLFF.

The genes are TRBV24-1 and TRBJ2-5, with D tentatively TRBD2 (7 bases). V was shortened by 5 bases and J by 2 bases, with 17 bases between the two germline ends. The CDR3 sequence is 16 residues long. CDR1 is KGHDR and CDR2 is SFDVKD in the germline V gene. The CDR3 sequence: CATSVTTGGSQETQYF. In DNA, the CDR3 is TGTGCCACCAGTGTGACTACGGGGGGCTCTCAAGAGACCCAGTACTTC.

The chain couples TRBV7-8 to TRBJ2-1, with 8 bases identical to TRBD1. Germline V CDR1 and CDR2: SGHVS, FQNEAQ. CDR3 length equals 16 residues. With V trimmed by 1 base and J by 7 bases, 9 bases remained unmatched. The CDR3 sequence: CASSLVLATGDNEQFF. The CDR3 bases are TGTGCCAGCAGCTTAGTGTTGGCGACAGGGGATAATGAGCAGTTCTTC. The entire variable domain, with the rest obtained from reference TRBV7-8 and TRBJ2-1, is as follows: GAGVSQSPRYKVAKRGQDVALRCDPISGHVSLFWYQQALGQGPEFLTYFQNEAQLDKSGLPSDRFFAERPEGSVSTLKIQRTQQEDSAVYLCASSLVLATGDNEQFFGPGTRLTVL.

The gene calls are TRBV5-4 and TRBJ2-1; no clear D. There are 13 residues in the CDR3. Germline V gene lookup returns CDR1 SGHNT and CDR2 YYREEE (reference sequence). V lost 0 bases, J lost 3 bases, and 4 bases lay in between. The CDR3 loop is CASSLAVYNEQFF. The CDR3 DNA is TGTGCCAGCAGCTTGGCGGTCTACAATGAGCAGTTCTTC. Combining the CDR3 with reference TRBV5-4 and TRBJ2-1 gives the whole variable domain ETGVTQSPTHLIKTRGQQVTLRCSSQSGHNTVSWYQQALGQGPQFIFQYYREEENGRGNFPPRFSGLQFPNYSSELNVNALELDDSALYLCASSLAVYNEQFFGPGTRLTVL.

The rearrangement links TRBV20-1 to TRBJ1-4; D is uncertain. Germline V lookup: CDR1 DFQATT, CDR2 SNEGSKA (reference sequence). Trimming cost V 6 bases and J 5 bases, with 7 bases left between them. CDR3 size: 11 residues. CDR3 sequence reads: CSAGDNEKLFF. The CDR3 DNA sequence: TGCAGTGCAGGAGACAATGAAAAACTGTTTTTT.

The chain uses TRBV28 and TRBJ2-1; TRBD2 aligns across 10 bases. The germline gives CDR1 MDHEN, CDR2 SYDVKM. The CDR3 spans 15 residues. J lost 7 bases, V lost 4 bases, and 7 bases had no gene match. The CDR3 sequence: CASSSPASGSNEQFF. The CDR3 DNA follows: TGTGCCAGCAGTTCCCCGGCTAGCGGGAGTAATGAGCAGTTCTTC.

This chain links TRBV5-1 with TRBJ1-1; 7 bases are a match to TRBD1. This CDR3 comprises 14 residues. Germline loops: CDR1 SGHRS, CDR2 YFSETQ. The ends lost 7 bases at V and 2 bases at J; junction bases unmatched: 8. CDR3 amino acids: CASSGQAGNTEAFF. CDR3 DNA: TGCGCCAGCTCTGGACAGGCGGGAAACACTGAAGCTTTCTTT.

The CDR3 spells CSVEPDSPGTEAFF. The CDR3, as DNA: TGCAGCGTTGAACCGGACAGTCCGGGGACTGAAGCTTTCTTT. The chain carries TRBV29-1 and TRBJ1-1; perhaps TRBD1 as D (6 bases). Germline loops: CDR1 SQVTM, CDR2 ANQGSEA. V was clipped by 2 bases and J by 5 bases, with 15 bases between them. The CDR3 runs to 14 residues.

The rearrangement links TRBV5-1 to TRBJ1-6; 10 bases are shared with TRBD1. The CDR3 spans 16 residues. J was trimmed by 7 bases and V by 2 bases; bases with no gene match: 6. Germline values: CDR1 SGHRS, CDR2 YFSETQ. The CDR3 DNA sequence: TGCGCCAGCAGCTTTTTCGGGACAGGGGACAATTCACCCCTCCACTTT. It specifies CASSFFGTGDNSPLHF.

V usage is TRBV19 and J usage is TRBJ2-3; TRBD2 matches at 11 bases. This CDR3 has 17 amino acids. V trimming: 4 bases; J trimming: 4 bases; junction bases outside the gene matches: 10. Germline CDR1 LNHDA, CDR2 SQIVND (reference sequence). The CDR3 bases are TGTGCCAGTAGTAAACTAAAACTAGCGGGAGATGCAGATACGCAGTATTTT. It specifies CASSKLKLAGDADTQYF.

V is TRBV12-3 or TRBV12-4 and J is TRBJ1-2, with D hard to call. With 1 base removed from V and 7 bases from J, the gap between germline ends came to 7 bases. The CDR3 runs 12 residues. The CDR3 spells CASSLDGGGYTF. The CDR3 nucleotides read TGTGCCAGCAGTTTAGATGGCGGTGGCTACACCTTC.

This clone appeared once. V usage is TRBV28 and J usage is TRBJ1-2; D is ambiguous. Germline values: CDR1 MDHEN, CDR2 SYDVKM. This CDR3 is built from 12 residues. Between the trimmed V and J ends, which lost 2 bases and 8 bases, there was a span of 9 bases. The CDR3 DNA is TGTGCCAGCAGTTTACCCAGCAGGGGCTACACCTTC. Translating gives CASSLPSRGYTF.

Notes on this clone: This sample includes further DNA sequences coding for the same CDR3. The gene calls are TRBV5-1 and TRBJ1-2; no firm D call. Deletions cut 1 base from V and 2 bases from J, with 6 bases between. The CDR3 is 13 residues long. The V gene's germline CDR1 is SGHRS and CDR2 YFSETQ. The CDR3 protein is CASSLSGNYGYTF. The DNA for the CDR3 is TGCGCCAGCAGCTTGTCGGGGAACTATGGCTACACCTTC.

CDR3 region: CASTAGVGGYEQYF. In DNA form, the CDR3 reads TGTGCCAGCACCGCCGGGGTGGGGGGCTACGAGCAGTACTTC. This chain joins TRBV28 and TRBJ2-7; D might be TRBD2 (6 bases). The CDR3 contains 14 residues. Germline CDR1 MDHEN, CDR2 SYDVKM. V lost 7 bases and J lost 3, with 16 bases in between.

The gene calls are TRBV23-1 and TRBJ2-7; D is perhaps TRBD1 (5 bases). TRBV23-1 is sorted into the ORF group, with uncertain function. Trimming cost V 4 bases and J 2 bases, with 15 bases left between them. The CDR3 has 15 residues. The DNA of the CDR3 is TGCGCCAGCAGTCCCGACCCCAGGGATACCTACGAGCAGTACTTC. The encoded protein is CASSPDPRDTYEQYF.

CDR3 loop: CASSLAGQGATGANVLTF. The CDR3 coding sequence is TGTGCCAGCAGTTTAGCAGGACAGGGGGCAACTGGGGCCAACGTCCTGACTTTC. V usage is TRBV27 and J usage is TRBJ2-6, with TRBD1 matching 11 bases. Germline CDR1 is MNHEY and CDR2 is SMNVEV (reference sequence). The CDR3 totals 18 residues. V lost 2 bases and J lost 2; bases outside the gene matches: 5.

This clone was seen just once. V usage is TRBV24-1 and J usage is TRBJ2-1; D is undetermined. The germline gives CDR1 KGHDR, CDR2 SFDVKD. V lost 3 bases and J lost 8, with 10 bases in between. The CDR3 sequence is 13 residues long. The CDR3 spells CATSDPTSYEQFF. The CDR3 DNA reads as TGTGCCACCAGTGATCCGACTTCATATGAGCAGTTCTTC.

The chain has TRBV12-5 and TRBJ1-2; TRBD1 matches at 9 bases. Trimming cost V 4 bases and J 3 bases; bases outside gene matches: 6. The germline V gene encodes CDR1 LGHNT and CDR2 FRNRAP. The CDR3 totals 15 residues. CDR3 region: CASGWGTGYYYGYTF. The CDR3, as DNA: TGTGCTAGTGGTTGGGGGACAGGGTACTACTATGGCTACACCTTC.

The table lists this clone with a count of one. J is TRBJ2-2 and V is TRBV5-4, with 9 positions matching TRBD1. Per the germline V gene, CDR1 is SGHNT and CDR2 is YYREEE (reference sequence). This CDR3 has 17 residues. The ends lost 0 bases at V and 5 bases at J; junction bases unmatched: 8. The CDR3 DNA is TGTGCCAGCAGCTTGGCCTGGGGACAGGGTCCGACCGGGGAGCTGTTTTTT. This translates into CASSLAWGQGPTGELFF.

The genes are TRBV28 and TRBJ1-4; 7 bases fit TRBD1. Germline assignment: CDR1 MDHEN and CDR2 SYDVKM. The CDR3 covers 15 residues. The V segment lost 2 bases and the J segment 0 bases; nucleotides outside the gene matches: 0. The CDR3 reads CASSLGTATNEKLFF. CDR3 in DNA: TGTGCCAGCAGTTTAGGGACAGCAACTAATGAAAAACTGTTTTTT. Looking up the rest from reference TRBV28 and TRBJ1-4 gives the full variable domain: DVKVTQSSRYLVKRTGEKVFLECVQDMDHENMFWYRQDPGLGLRLIYFSYDVKMKEKGDIPEGYSVSREKKERFSLILESASTNQTSMYLCASSLGTATNEKLFFGSGTQLSVL.